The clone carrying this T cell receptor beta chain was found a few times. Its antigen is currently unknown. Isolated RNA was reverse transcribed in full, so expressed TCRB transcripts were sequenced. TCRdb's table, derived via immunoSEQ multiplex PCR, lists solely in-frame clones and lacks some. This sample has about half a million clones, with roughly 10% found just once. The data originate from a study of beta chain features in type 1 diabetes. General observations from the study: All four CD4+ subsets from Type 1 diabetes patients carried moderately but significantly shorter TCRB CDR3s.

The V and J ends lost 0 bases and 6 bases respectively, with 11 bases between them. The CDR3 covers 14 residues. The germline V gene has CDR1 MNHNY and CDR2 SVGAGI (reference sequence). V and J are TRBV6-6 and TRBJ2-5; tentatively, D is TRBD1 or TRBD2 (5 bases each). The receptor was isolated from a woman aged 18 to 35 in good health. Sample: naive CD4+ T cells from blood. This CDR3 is CASSYSQGEKTQYF. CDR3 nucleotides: TGTGCCAGCAGTTACTCTCAGGGAGAGAAGACCCAGTACTTC.